This passage covers 32 T cell receptor beta chains from one sample sequenced in a study of blood T cell repertoires in COVID-19. Profiling relied on immunoSEQ multiplex PCR, and the TCRdb table lists in-frame clones only, not all of them. The data contain about 200,000 clones, 85% of them seen just once; the ten biggest clones take up 0.9% to 0.95%. The sample taken for sequencing was peripheral blood. The receptors were gathered from a man aged 55-75 years with COVID-19, enrolled during active disease.

V gene TRBV28 combines with J gene TRBJ2-4, with 7 bases fitting TRBD2. CDR3 length: 17 amino acids. The germline V gene has CDR1 MDHEN and CDR2 SYDVKM. The V gene end was trimmed by 5 bases and the J gene end by 0 bases; junction bases not matched to a gene: 10. The CDR3 region is CASSLSSGRLAKNIQYF. CDR3 DNA: TGTGCCAGCAGTCTGTCTAGCGGCAGACTAGCCAAAAACATTCAGTACTTC.

The genes are TRBV5-6 and TRBJ1-1; D not certain. Germline lookup yields CDR1 SGHDT and CDR2 YYEEEE. The CDR3 is 15 residues long. Between the trimmed V and J ends, which lost 3 bases and 5 bases, there was a span of 17 bases. CDR3 amino acids: CASSSPTTVWTEAFF. As DNA, the CDR3 is TGTGCCAGCAGCTCCCCGACAACCGTATGGACTGAAGCTTTCTTT.

The chain links TRBV6-5 to TRBJ2-1, with D uncertain. V lost 8 bases and J lost 7, with 18 bases in between. Germline V lookup: CDR1 MNHEY, CDR2 SVGAGI. The length of the CDR3 is 14 residues. The CDR3 DNA is TGTGCCAGCGGGTCGGCTAAAGCTAGGAATGAGCAGTTCTTC. Protein product: CASGSAKARNEQFF.

The V and J genes are TRBV19 and TRBJ2-1; a weak D match, TRBD1 (7 bases). The V end was cut by 5 bases, the J end by 9 bases, with 20 bases between. The CDR3 loop spans 15 amino acids. The germline V gene has CDR1 LNHDA and CDR2 SQIVND (reference sequence). The CDR3 region is CASSLSSGQGGEQFF. CDR3 sequence (DNA): TGTGCCAGTAGTCTCAGCTCCGGCCAGGGGGGTGAGCAGTTCTTC.

This chain connects TRBV18 to TRBJ2-5, with 9 bases identical to TRBD1. The germline gives CDR1 KGHSH, CDR2 LQKENI. This CDR3 spans 14 amino acids. Losses at the gene ends were 3 bases for V and 6 bases for J; bases not matched to a gene: 5. The CDR3 DNA is TGTGCCAGCTCACCCACCGGACAGGGGCAGACCCAGTACTTC. Protein sequence: CASSPTGQGQTQYF. Full variable domain (rest looked up from reference TRBV18 and TRBJ2-5): NAGVMQNPRHLVRRRGQEARLRCSPMKGHSHVYWYRQLPEEGLKFMVYLQKENIIDESGMPKERFSAEFPKEGPSILRIQQVVRGDSAAYFCASSPTGQGQTQYFGPGTRLLVL.

This clone was counted a single time. The CDR3: CASRDRGVDTGELFF. The CDR3 DNA reads TGTGCCAGTAGGGACAGGGGGGTGGACACCGGGGAGCTGTTTTTT. V gene TRBV19 combines with J gene TRBJ2-2; 10 positions agree with TRBD1. The CDR3 has 15 residues. Germline CDR1 LNHDA, CDR2 SQIVND (reference sequence). V dropped 6 bases and J dropped 3; count of bases not matched to a gene: 4.

This rearrangement joins TRBV28 to TRBJ1-3; possibly TRBD1 for D (5 bases). The germline V gene encodes CDR1 MDHEN and CDR2 SYDVKM. The CDR3 totals 14 residues. The ends were cut back, 6 bases at V and 8 bases at J, with 17 bases in the middle. CDR3 loop: CASSATGEGYTIYF. The CDR3 bases are TGTGCCAGCAGCGCGACCGGGGAGGGGTACACCATATATTTT. Together with reference TRBV28 and TRBJ1-3, the CDR3 gives the full variable domain: DVKVTQSSRYLVKRTGEKVFLECVQDMDHENMFWYRQDPGLGLRLIYFSYDVKMKEKGDIPEGYSVSREKKERFSLILESASTNQTSMYLCASSATGEGYTIYFGEGSWLTVV.

The chain joins TRBV29-1 to TRBJ1-1; the D is unclear. This CDR3 spans 13 amino acids. V was trimmed by 7 bases and J by 0 bases, leaving 12 bases between them. Germline CDR1 SQVTM, CDR2 ANQGSEA. CDR3 sequence (DNA): TGCAGCGCTGGGAGGCGGTTGAACACTGAAGCTTTCTTT. Translated: CSAGRRLNTEAFF. Using reference TRBV29-1 and TRBJ1-1 for the parts outside the CDR3, the full variable domain is SAVISQKPSRDICQRGTSLTIQCQVDSQVTMMFWYRQQPGQSLTLIATANQGSEATYESGFVIDKFPISRPNLTFSTLTVSNMSPEDSSIYLCSAGRRLNTEAFFGQGTRLTVV.

The chain uses TRBV11-3 and TRBJ1-1, with a tentative D call TRBD1 (6 bases). V shed 3 bases and J shed 3 bases, with 8 bases lying between them. The CDR3 has 13 residues. In germline, CDR1 is SGHNT, CDR2 YENEEA. The DNA for the CDR3 is TGTGCCAGCAGCTTTTACAGGGACACTGAAGCTTTCTTT. Its translation: CASSFYRDTEAFF.

This chain joins TRBV2 and TRBJ1-6, with 8 bases matching TRBD1. The CDR3 has 14 amino acids. V lost 7 bases, J lost 7 bases, and 6 bases stayed unmatched. Germline CDR1 reads SNHLY; CDR2 reads FYNNEI. CDR3 DNA sequence: TGTGCCAGCATGGGACAGGCGGGCAATTCACCCCTCCACTTT. Encoded protein: CASMGQAGNSPLHF.

The chain employs TRBV15 and TRBJ1-5; no clear D gene. The germline gives CDR1 LNHNV, CDR2 YYDKDF (reference sequence). The CDR3 length is 16 residues. Trimming took off 0 bases at V and 1 base at J, with 10 bases between the two ends. The CDR3 DNA reads as TGTGCCACCAGCAGAGATGGAGGTAGGAGCAATCAGCCCCAGCATTTT. The encoded protein is CATSRDGGRSNQPQHF.

Comments on this clone: At the DNA level, this CDR3 is encoded by other sequences in the same sample as well. This sequence joins TRBV5-1 and TRBJ1-5; D may be TRBD1 (6 bases). The V end lost 0 bases, the J end lost 0 bases, and 7 bases lay between the germline ends. The germline gives CDR1 SGHRS, CDR2 YFSETQ. This CDR3 contains 15 residues. The CDR3 loop reads CASSLGQDSNQPQHF. DNA for the CDR3: TGCGCCAGCAGCTTGGGACAGGATAGCAATCAGCCCCAGCATTTT.

This clone occurred once. The rearrangement links TRBV7-3 to TRBJ1-3; no firm D call. Germline V gene data show CDR1 as SGHTA and CDR2 as FQGTGA. The CDR3 extends over 17 amino acids. Trimming pared 1 base from V and 0 bases from J, leaving 13 bases between. The CDR3 DNA sequence: TGTGCCAGCAGCTTAAGGTCGAGATCGAGCTCTGGAAACACCATATATTTT. Translation gives CASSLRSRSSSGNTIYF.

In this sample, this clone turned up once. The chain has TRBV3-1 (or the pseudogene TRBV3-2) and TRBJ2-7; the match to TRBD1 covers 7 bases. J lost 2 bases, V lost 1 base, and 11 bases had no gene match. This CDR3 has 17 residues. In germline, CDR1 is LGHDT, CDR2 YNNKEL (reference sequence). The CDR3 region is CASSQGQRPQGAYEQYF. CDR3 in DNA: TGTGCCAGCAGCCAAGGCCAGCGGCCTCAGGGGGCCTACGAGCAGTACTTC.

The chain recombines TRBV7-2 with TRBJ2-7, with 8 bases aligning to TRBD1. V lost 1 base and J lost 7; bases outside the gene matches: 6. Germline CDR1 SGHTA, CDR2 FQGNSA. The CDR3 sequence is 14 residues long. The CDR3 here is CASSLVPGGREQYF. CDR3 sequence (DNA): TGTGCCAGCAGCTTAGTGCCAGGGGGCAGGGAGCAGTACTTC. Complete variable domain (other parts from reference TRBV7-2 and TRBJ2-7): GAGVSQSPSNKVTEKGKDVELRCDPISGHTALYWYRQSLGQGLEFLIYFQGNSAPDKSGLPSDRFSAERTGGSVSTLTIQRTQQEDSAVYLCASSLVPGGREQYFGPGTRLTVT.

This chain uses TRBV6-5 with TRBJ1-4; D gene uncertain. Germline V lookup: CDR1 MNHEY, CDR2 SVGAGI. The CDR3 is 14 residues long. The V end was cut by 1 base, the J end by 7 bases, with 10 bases between. As DNA, the CDR3 is TGTGCCAGCAGTTACTTAGAAGGAGGTGAAAAACTGTTTTTT. The encoded protein is CASSYLEGGEKLFF.

This chain connects TRBV27 to TRBJ2-5; D is undetermined. The germline V gene has CDR1 MNHEY and CDR2 SMNVEV (reference sequence). The V end lost 4 bases, the J end lost 0 bases, and 12 bases lay between the germline ends. The CDR3 spans 15 residues. For the CDR3, the DNA is TGTGCCAGCAGTTCTTTTGGAGATCACCAAGAGACCCAGTACTTC. Translating it yields CASSSFGDHQETQYF.

The table lists this clone with a count of one. The gene calls are TRBV4-3 and TRBJ2-3, with TRBD2 matching over 8 bases. Germline values: CDR1 LGHNA, CDR2 YSLEER. V lost 0 bases, J lost 6 bases, and 11 bases stayed unmatched. CDR3 length equals 17 residues. CDR3 nucleotides: TGCGCCAGCAGCCAAGATGGTCGGGGGGGGCGCCTGGATACGCAGTATTTT. This codes for CASSQDGRGGRLDTQYF.

The chain carries TRBV3-1 (or the pseudogene TRBV3-2) and TRBJ1-3, with D perhaps TRBD1 (6 bases). V was shortened by 4 bases and J by 3 bases, with 13 bases between the two germline ends. CDR1 and CDR2 (germline): LGHDT, YNNKEL (reference sequence). This CDR3 is built from 15 residues. The CDR3 DNA sequence: TGTGCCAGCAGCCTAATAACAGGGCTTGGAAACACCATATATTTT. Translated, it gives CASSLITGLGNTIYF.

The chain joins TRBV20-1 to TRBJ1-2; no definite D call. The CDR3 runs 11 residues. Trimming took off 3 bases at V and 7 bases at J, with 9 bases between the two ends. Per the germline V gene, CDR1 is DFQATT and CDR2 is SNEGSKA (reference sequence). CDR3 coding DNA: TGCAGTGCTAGGTCCGGAGCTGGCTACACCTTC. This codes for CSARSGAGYTF.

This chain uses TRBV6-6 with TRBJ1-1, with TRBD1 as a possible D gene (5 bases). Trimming cost V 2 bases and J 5 bases, with 9 bases left between them. CDR1 is MNHNY, CDR2 SVGAGI, per germline (reference sequence). The CDR3 has 13 amino acids. CDR3 sequence: CASSYRGTTEAFF. The CDR3 region has the DNA TGTGCCAGCAGTTACAGGGGAACGACTGAAGCTTTCTTT.

The V and J genes are TRBV25-1 and TRBJ2-5; TRBD1 agrees at 9 bases. The ends lost 2 bases at V and 4 bases at J; junction bases unmatched: 8. CDR3 size: 16 residues. Germline V gives CDR1 MGHDK, CDR2 SYGVNS. The CDR3 coding sequence is TGTGCCAGCAGTGAAGCCGGGACAGGGAGGTCAGAGACCCAGTACTTC. The encoded protein is CASSEAGTGRSETQYF.

The chain couples TRBV6-1 to TRBJ2-7, with 7 bases matching TRBD2. The CDR3 covers 16 residues. The germline gives CDR1 MNHNS, CDR2 SASEGT. J was trimmed by 0 bases and V by 2 bases; bases with no gene match: 7. Here the CDR3 DNA reads TGTGCCAGCAGTGAAATACTTGCTAGCGGCTCCTACGAGCAGTACTTC. Its translation is CASSEILASGSYEQYF.

CDR3 sequence (DNA): TGTGCCAGCAGCTTTTTTAACGGACTAGCGGAGCAGTACTTC. Its protein product is CASSFFNGLAEQYF. The gene calls are TRBV5-6 and TRBJ2-7, with TRBD2 matching 9 bases. The CDR3 loop spans 14 amino acids. Germline loops: CDR1 SGHDT, CDR2 YYEEEE. The trim removed 2 bases at V and 7 bases at J, leaving 7 bases unmatched.

J is TRBJ1-5 and V is TRBV4-3; D is uncertain. Trimming stripped 0 bases from V and 4 bases from J, with 4 bases between. The germline CDR1 and CDR2 sequences are LGHNA and YSLEER. The CDR3 loop spans 13 amino acids. Written as DNA, the CDR3 is TGCGCCAGCAGCCAAGATATGAATCAGCCCCAGCATTTT. Residues: CASSQDMNQPQHF.

The chain employs TRBV14 and TRBJ1-1; D unresolved. Trimming shortened V by 3 bases and J by 1 base, and 6 bases separated the two germline ends. The length of the CDR3 is 13 residues. Germline CDR1 and CDR2: SGHDN and FVKESK. CDR3 bases: TGTGCCAGCAGCCAGCACGGGAACACTGAAGCTTTCTTT. Translating gives CASSQHGNTEAFF.

The chain links TRBV19 to TRBJ1-1; maybe TRBD1 (6 bases). Trimming removed 5 bases at V and 4 bases at J, with 17 bases between. CDR3 length equals 15 residues. Germline V gene data show CDR1 as LNHDA and CDR2 as SQIVND (reference sequence). The CDR3 nucleotides read TGTGCCAGTAGTCGCCCGGGACAAGTATTCACTGAAGCTTTCTTT. This encodes CASSRPGQVFTEAFF.

The chain carries TRBV6-6 and TRBJ2-7, with D tentatively TRBD1 (5 bases). The V end was cut by 0 bases, the J end by 0 bases, with 9 bases between. The CDR3 totals 15 residues. CDR1 is MNHNY and CDR2 is SVGAGI in the germline V gene (reference sequence). In DNA form, the CDR3 reads TGTGCCAGCAGTTACTCGAAGGGGAACTCCTACGAGCAGTACTTC. Amino acids: CASSYSKGNSYEQYF.

The chain joins TRBV3-1 (or the pseudogene TRBV3-2) to TRBJ1-1; perhaps TRBD1 as D (5 bases). The germline V gene has CDR1 LGHDT and CDR2 YNNKEL (reference sequence). V was shortened by 6 bases and J by 11 bases, with 13 bases between the two germline ends. The CDR3 spans 11 residues. DNA for the CDR3: TGTGCCAGCAGTCCGGGGGGGGTGGCTTTCTTT. It yields the protein CASSPGGVAFF.

The rearrangement uses TRBV10-2 and TRBJ1-2; D gene unclear. V dropped 0 bases and J dropped 3 bases, with 11 bases sitting between them. The CDR3 is 15 amino acids. Germline V lookup: CDR1 WSHSY, CDR2 SAAADI. CDR3 DNA sequence: TGCGCCAGCAGTGAGTCTCGGGGAGGGCACTATGGCTACACCTTC. Translation gives CASSESRGGHYGYTF.

DNA of the CDR3: TGTGCCAGCTGCCGGACAGGGTCGCTATATGGCTACACCTTC. It translates to CASCRTGSLYGYTF. The chain is built from TRBV28 and TRBJ1-2; 8 bases line up with TRBD1. V trimming: 8 bases; J trimming: 5 bases; junction bases outside the gene matches: 10. In germline, CDR1 is MDHEN, CDR2 SYDVKM. The CDR3 spans 14 residues.

This clone was seen only once. The chain couples TRBV7-3 to TRBJ2-3; D is possibly TRBD2 (6 bases). CDR3 length equals 15 residues. Trimming shortened V by 2 bases and J by 4 bases, and 13 bases separated the two germline ends. Germline V gives CDR1 SGHTA, CDR2 FQGTGA. DNA for the CDR3: TGTGCCAGCAGCTTAGTCGGGAGCGCCTCAGATACGCAGTATTTT. It codes for CASSLVGSASDTQYF. Using reference TRBV7-3 and TRBJ2-3 for the parts outside the CDR3, the full variable domain is GAGVSQTPSNKVTEKGKYVELRCDPISGHTALYWYRQSLGQGPEFLIYFQGTGAADDSGLPNDRFFAVRPEGSVSTLKIQRTERGDSAVYLCASSLVGSASDTQYFGPGTRLTVL.